The rows below give T cell receptor beta chains drawn from one sample of a study of cytomegalovirus exposure and HLA in healthy donors. Repertoires were generated with immunoSEQ multiplex PCR, while TCRdb's copy carries only in-frame clones and drops some. The data show 100,000 to 120,000 clones, with approximately 79% seen just once and around 6.6% held by the top ten. The sample consisted of PBMCs. These receptors came from a man aged 25 to 45 in good health and CMV-seropositive. The CDR3 runs from the conserved cysteine through the conserved F or W. The D gene is left open where the match is weak. Not all rows give a size; the values are once, few, many and, for expanded clones, a class.

D,V,size,J,CDR3,DNA
-,TRBV10-2,once,TRBJ1-3,CASRGTDLGNTIYF,TGCGCCAGCAGGGGGACTGATCTTGGAAACACCATATATTTT
-,TRBV5-1,-,TRBJ2-5,CASSLAQDKETQYF,TGCGCCAGCAGCTTGGCGCAGGATAAAGAGACCCAGTACTTC
TRBD2,TRBV2,-,TRBJ2-7,CASGGDGNYEQYF,TGTGCCAGCGGGGGGGACGGAAACTACGAGCAGTACTTC
TRBD1,TRBV6-5,few,TRBJ1-1,CASSYTGGVNTEAFF,TGTGCCAGCAGTTACACAGGGGGAGTGAACACTGAAGCTTTCTTT
TRBD1,TRBV4-1,-,TRBJ1-4,CASSQVSTGMGEKLFF,TGCGCCAGCAGCCAAGTTTCGACAGGGATGGGTGAAAAACTGTTTTTT
-,TRBV7-5,-,TRBJ2-3,CVRSSRLAGDPWPSTDTQYF,TGTGTCAGAAGCTCCCGACTAGCGGGGGACCCGTGGCCTAGCACAGATACGCAGTATTTT
TRBD1,TRBV10-3,-,TRBJ1-2,CAISGTGYGYTF,TGTGCCATCAGTGGGACAGGCTATGGCTACACCTTC
TRBD1,TRBV25-1,-,TRBJ2-7,CASSGTRTGRDEQYF,TGTGCCAGCAGTGGCACCCGGACAGGGCGGGACGAGCAGTACTTC
-,TRBV30,once,TRBJ2-5,CAWSNQGETQYF,TGTGCCTGGAGTAATCAGGGAGAGACCCAGTACTTC
-,TRBV6-1,-,TRBJ2-7,CASLSSYEQYF,TGTGCCAGCCTCTCCTCCTACGAGCAGTACTTC
-,TRBV19,-,TRBJ1-2,CASSNTQWNGYTF,TGTGCCAGTAGTAACACACAGTGGAACGGCTACACCTTC
-,TRBV5-1,-,TRBJ1-2,CASSYGVDGYTF,TGCGCCAGCAGCTATGGAGTCGATGGCTACACCTTC
TRBD1,TRBV10-3,-,TRBJ1-1,CATTGTGGGNTEAFF,TGTGCCACAACTGGGACAGGGGGAGGAAACACTGAAGCTTTCTTT
-,TRBV15,-,TRBJ2-5,CATSRELVLTETQYF,TGTGCCACCAGCAGAGAACTAGTTTTGACTGAGACCCAGTACTTC
-,TRBV30,-,TRBJ1-5,CAWSVEGVQPQHF,TGTGCCTGGAGTGTAGAGGGGGTGCAGCCCCAGCATTTT
-,TRBV6-5,-,TRBJ2-1,CASSSHGTPYNEQFF,TGTGCCAGCAGTTCCCACGGGACACCTTACAATGAGCAGTTCTTC
TRBD2,TRBV25-1,once,TRBJ2-6,CASSGAGGTGANVLTF,TGTGCCAGCAGTGGGGCGGGAGGTACTGGGGCCAACGTCCTGACTTTC
-,TRBV7-6,-,TRBJ2-2,CASSLAVGVSTGELFF,TGTGCCAGCAGCTTAGCGGTCGGGGTTAGCACCGGGGAGCTGTTTTTT
TRBD1,TRBV6-4,-,TRBJ2-4,CASSLGKGGSNIQYF,TGTGCCAGCAGTTTGGGGAAAGGGGGCTCGAACATTCAGTACTTC
TRBD1,TRBV5-1,-,TRBJ2-3,CASRRAPTGGERHTDTQYF,TGCGCCAGCAGAAGGGCCCCAACAGGGGGCGAAAGACACACAGATACGCAGTATTTT
TRBD2,TRBV30,many,TRBJ2-1,CAWTPGTSSINEQFF,TGTGCCTGGACCCCCGGGACTAGCTCTATCAATGAGCAGTTCTTC
TRBD1,TRBV9,-,TRBJ2-7,CASNTGTGGVYEQYF,TGTGCCAGCAACACCGGGACAGGGGGAGTCTACGAGCAGTACTTC
-,TRBV28,-,TRBJ1-2,CASSPGVPAIYGYTF,TGTGCCAGCTCCCCGGGGGTCCCCGCGATCTATGGCTACACCTTC
TRBD1,TRBV19,-,TRBJ1-2,CASSIGGTGDLYGYTF,TGTGCCAGTAGTATCGGGGGGACAGGGGACCTCTATGGCTACACCTTC
-,TRBV2,once,TRBJ1-1,CASRSVGGSSEAFF,TGTGCCAGCAGATCTGTCGGAGGGTCTTCCGAAGCTTTCTTT
-,TRBV5-1,-,TRBJ1-1,CASSFRGGNTEAFF,TGCGCCAGCAGCTTCAGAGGTGGAAACACTGAAGCTTTCTTT
-,TRBV18,-,TRBJ1-2,CASSPKTDFNYGYTF,TGTGCCAGCTCACCTAAGACAGATTTCAACTATGGCTACACCTTC
-,TRBV5-4,-,TRBJ2-7,CASSLEGGYEQYF,TGTGCCAGCAGCTTGGAGGGGGGGTACGAGCAGTACTTC
TRBD1,TRBV6-5,-,TRBJ1-1,CASRAGGEAFF,TGTGCCAGCAGGGCAGGGGGTGAAGCTTTCTTT
-,TRBV2,once,TRBJ1-5,CASSPGVQPQHF,TGTGCCAGCAGTCCAGGGGTTCAGCCCCAGCATTTT
-,TRBV7-9,once,TRBJ2-7,CASSQVGTWTYEQYF,TGTGCCAGCAGCCAGGTCGGGACATGGACCTACGAGCAGTACTTC
TRBD2,TRBV7-9,-,TRBJ2-7,CSSSFGRDEQYF,TGTTCCAGCAGCTTTGGGAGGGACGAGCAGTACTTC
-,TRBV5-6,-,TRBJ2-3,CASSLAGTATSTDTQYF,TGTGCCAGCAGCTTGGCGGGGACTGCGACTAGCACAGATACGCAGTATTTT
TRBD2,TRBV4-1,-,TRBJ2-1,CASSQDEAGGRTNEQFF,TGCGCCAGCAGCCAAGATGAAGCGGGGGGGCGGACCAATGAGCAGTTCTTC
TRBD1,TRBV11-2,-,TRBJ2-3,CASSSRTGGTDTQYF,TGTGCCAGCAGCTCTCGGACAGGGGGGACAGATACGCAGTATTTT
TRBD1,TRBV7-7,-,TRBJ2-6,CASSLGPGGAEPGANVLTF,TGTGCCAGCAGCTTAGGGCCAGGGGGCGCGGAGCCTGGGGCCAACGTCCTGACTTTC
-,TRBV6-5,-,TRBJ1-4,CASSSTDTNEKLFF,TGTGCCAGCAGTTCCACAGATACTAATGAAAAACTGTTTTTT
-,TRBV14,few,TRBJ1-1,CASSQSPRTEAFF,TGTGCCAGCAGCCAAAGCCCGAGAACTGAAGCTTTCTTT
TRBD1,TRBV9,-,TRBJ2-7,CASSVGPSGGEDEQYF,TGTGCCAGCAGCGTAGGACCCTCAGGGGGCGAAGACGAGCAGTACTTC
TRBD1,TRBV27,-,TRBJ2-3,CASSYYRGLNTDTQYF,TGTGCCAGCAGTTACTACAGGGGGCTTAACACAGATACGCAGTATTTT
TRBD1,TRBV11-3,-,TRBJ1-1,CASGSGTGGLGAFF,TGTGCCAGCGGATCCGGGACAGGGGGCCTAGGGGCTTTCTTT
TRBD1,TRBV7-9,-,TRBJ1-2,CASSLVGTGDGYTF,TGTGCCAGCAGCTTAGTGGGAACAGGGGACGGCTACACCTTC
TRBD1,TRBV4-1,-,TRBJ1-5,CASSQEQGPQQPQHF,TGCGCCAGCAGCCAAGAACAGGGGCCACAGCAGCCCCAGCATTTT
-,TRBV6-1,-,TRBJ1-5,CASIGGLSDQPQHF,TGTGCCAGCATTGGGGGGTTAAGTGATCAGCCCCAGCATTTT
-,TRBV11-2,-,TRBJ2-3,CASSLTWQGTDTQYF,TGTGCCAGCAGCTTAACCTGGCAGGGGACAGATACGCAGTATTTT
-,TRBV7-6,-,TRBJ1-6,CASALGGNSPLHF,TGTGCCAGCGCCCTAGGGGGTAATTCACCCCTCCACTTT
TRBD2,TRBV30,-,TRBJ2-5,CACSRGGEETQYF,TGTGCCTGTAGTCGGGGGGGAGAAGAGACCCAGTACTTC
-,TRBV27,-,TRBJ1-1,CAVRSNTEAFF,TGTGCCGTCCGGTCGAACACTGAAGCTTTCTTT
TRBD2,TRBV19,few,TRBJ2-3,CASAGERGHTQYF,TGTGCCAGTGCTGGAGAGCGGGGGCATACGCAGTATTTT
-,TRBV7-2,-,TRBJ2-3,CASSLGRTDTQYF,TGTGCCAGCAGCTTAGGGAGGACAGATACGCAGTATTTT
TRBD2,TRBV5-1,-,TRBJ2-1,CASSLGTSGAGEQFF,TGCGCCAGCAGCTTAGGGACTAGCGGGGCCGGTGAGCAGTTCTTC
TRBD1,TRBV27,-,TRBJ2-7,CASRVDRALTYEQYF,TGTGCCAGCAGAGTAGACAGGGCCCTTACCTACGAGCAGTACTTC
-,TRBV9,-,TRBJ2-1,CASSDRDSQSSYNEQFF,TGTGCCAGCAGCGACCGGGACTCCCAAAGCTCCTACAATGAGCAGTTCTTC
-,TRBV6-5,few,TRBJ1-1,CASSYSPGGTEAFF,TGTGCCAGCAGTTACTCCCCGGGTGGCACTGAAGCTTTCTTT
TRBD2,TRBV5-3,-,TRBJ2-5,CARRYLASGQRPQYF,TGTGCCAGAAGATACCTCGCTAGCGGTCAAAGGCCCCAGTACTTC
-,TRBV10-3,-,TRBJ2-2,CAISKQGAGELFF,TGTGCCATCAGTAAACAGGGTGCCGGGGAGCTGTTTTTT
TRBD2,TRBV7-2,-,TRBJ2-3,CASSFRTSGGTDTQYF,TGTGCCAGCAGCTTCCGGACTAGCGGGGGCACAGATACGCAGTATTTT
-,TRBV2,-,TRBJ2-5,CASSKSWQETQYF,TGTGCCAGCAGTAAAAGCTGGCAAGAGACCCAGTACTTC
-,TRBV29-1,-,TRBJ2-7,CSARGGVEQYF,TGCAGCGCTCGAGGGGGGGTCGAGCAGTACTTC